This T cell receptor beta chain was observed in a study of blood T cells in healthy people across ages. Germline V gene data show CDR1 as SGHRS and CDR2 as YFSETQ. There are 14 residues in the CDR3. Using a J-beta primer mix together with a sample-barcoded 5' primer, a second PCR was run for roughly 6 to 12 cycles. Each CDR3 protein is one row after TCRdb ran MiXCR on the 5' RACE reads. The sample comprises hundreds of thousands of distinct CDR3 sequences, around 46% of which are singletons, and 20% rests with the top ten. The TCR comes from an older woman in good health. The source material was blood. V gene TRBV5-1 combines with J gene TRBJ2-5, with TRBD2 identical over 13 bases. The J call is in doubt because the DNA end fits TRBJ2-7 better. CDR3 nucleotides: TGCGCCAGCAGCGTAGGGACTAGCGGGATCGAGCAGTACTTC. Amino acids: CASSVGTSGIEQYF.